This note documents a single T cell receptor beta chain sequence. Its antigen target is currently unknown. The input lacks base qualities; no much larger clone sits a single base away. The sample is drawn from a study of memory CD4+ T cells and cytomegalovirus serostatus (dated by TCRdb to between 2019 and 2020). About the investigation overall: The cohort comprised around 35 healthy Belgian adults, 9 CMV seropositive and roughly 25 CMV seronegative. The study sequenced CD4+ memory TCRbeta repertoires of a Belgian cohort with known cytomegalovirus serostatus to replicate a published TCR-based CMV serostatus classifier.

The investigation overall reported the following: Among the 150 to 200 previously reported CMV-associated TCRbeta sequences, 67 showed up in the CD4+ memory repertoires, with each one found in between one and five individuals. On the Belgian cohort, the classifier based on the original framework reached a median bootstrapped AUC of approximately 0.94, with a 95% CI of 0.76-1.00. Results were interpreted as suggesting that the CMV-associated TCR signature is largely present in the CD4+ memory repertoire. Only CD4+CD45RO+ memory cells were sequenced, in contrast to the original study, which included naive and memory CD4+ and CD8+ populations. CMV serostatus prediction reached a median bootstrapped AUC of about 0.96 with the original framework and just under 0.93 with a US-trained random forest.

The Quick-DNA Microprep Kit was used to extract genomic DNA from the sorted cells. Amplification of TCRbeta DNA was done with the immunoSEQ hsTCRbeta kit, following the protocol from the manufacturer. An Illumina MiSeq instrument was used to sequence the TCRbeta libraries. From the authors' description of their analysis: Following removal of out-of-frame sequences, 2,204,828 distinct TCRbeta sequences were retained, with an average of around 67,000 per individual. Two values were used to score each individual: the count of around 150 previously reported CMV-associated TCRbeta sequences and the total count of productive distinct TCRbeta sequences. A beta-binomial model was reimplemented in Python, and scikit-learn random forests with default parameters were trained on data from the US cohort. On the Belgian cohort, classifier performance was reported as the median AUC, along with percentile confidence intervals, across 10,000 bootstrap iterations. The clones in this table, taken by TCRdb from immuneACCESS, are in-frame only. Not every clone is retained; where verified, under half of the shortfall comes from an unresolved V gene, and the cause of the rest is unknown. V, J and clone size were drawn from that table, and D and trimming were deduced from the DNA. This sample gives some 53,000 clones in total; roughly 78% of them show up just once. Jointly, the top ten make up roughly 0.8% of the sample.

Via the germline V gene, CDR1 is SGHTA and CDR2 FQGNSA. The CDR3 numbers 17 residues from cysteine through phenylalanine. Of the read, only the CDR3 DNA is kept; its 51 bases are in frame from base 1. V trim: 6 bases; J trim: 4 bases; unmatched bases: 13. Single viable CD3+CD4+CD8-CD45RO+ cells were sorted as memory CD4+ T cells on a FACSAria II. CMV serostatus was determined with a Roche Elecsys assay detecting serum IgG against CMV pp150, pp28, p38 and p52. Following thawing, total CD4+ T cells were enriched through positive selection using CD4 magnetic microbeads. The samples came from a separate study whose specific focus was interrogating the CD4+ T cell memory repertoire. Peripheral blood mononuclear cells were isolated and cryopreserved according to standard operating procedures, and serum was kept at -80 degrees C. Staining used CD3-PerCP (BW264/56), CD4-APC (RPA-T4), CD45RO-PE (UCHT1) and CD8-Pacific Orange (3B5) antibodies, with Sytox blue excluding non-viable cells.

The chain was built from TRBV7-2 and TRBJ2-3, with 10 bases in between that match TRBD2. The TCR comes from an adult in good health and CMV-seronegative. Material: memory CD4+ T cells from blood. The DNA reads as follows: TGTGCCAGCAGTCGTCCTACAGCGGGGGGGCAGTCAGATACGCAGTATTTT. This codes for CASSRPTAGGQSDTQYF.